What follows are 20 T cell receptor beta chains derived from one specimen sequenced in a study of T cells in localized non-small cell lung cancer. Method: immunoSEQ multiplex PCR; TCRdb's copy keeps in-frame clones and lacks some. The repertoire holds around 30,000 clones, with 87% as singletons. The specimen was peripheral blood, collected before any cancer treatment. The origin of the receptors is a male donor aged 60 or over with stage I lung adenocarcinoma.

V gene TRBV2 combines with J gene TRBJ2-7; no reliable D call. This CDR3 has 11 amino acids. Germline assignment: CDR1 SNHLY and CDR2 FYNNEI. Between the trimmed V and J ends, which lost 4 bases and 4 bases, there was a span of 5 bases. The chain's CDR3 is CASSVLYEQYF. In nucleotides, the CDR3 is TGTGCCAGCAGTGTTCTATACGAGCAGTACTTC.

This clone has just a few counts. V gene TRBV7-9 combines with J gene TRBJ1-6, with a possible D match to TRBD1 (5 bases). The CDR3 runs to 18 residues. Between the trimmed V and J ends, which lost 5 bases and 0 bases, there was a span of 17 bases. The germline V gene encodes CDR1 SEHNR and CDR2 FQNEAQ (reference sequence). CDR3 amino acids: CASSLRGVSRSYNSPLHF. DNA of the CDR3: TGTGCCAGCAGCCTTCGGGGGGTCTCCCGCTCCTATAATTCACCCCTCCACTTT.

This rearrangement joins TRBV28 to TRBJ2-3, with D tentatively TRBD2 (7 bases). V lost 6 bases and J 0 bases, leaving 16 bases between the germline ends. CDR1 and CDR2 from the germline V gene are MDHEN and SYDVKM. The CDR3 is made up of 16 amino acids. This CDR3 is CASRDGGPSSTDTQYF. The CDR3 DNA reads TGTGCCAGCAGGGACGGGGGGCCTTCTAGCACAGATACGCAGTATTTT.

V is TRBV20-1 and J is TRBJ2-1; 7 nucleotides line up with TRBD2. V lost 5 bases to trimming and J lost 12 bases; unmatched junction nucleotides: 7. Germline values: CDR1 DFQATT, CDR2 SNEGSKA (reference sequence). The CDR3 has 11 residues. The CDR3 reads CSAGEGKGQFF. CDR3 DNA: TGCAGTGCTGGGGAGGGGAAGGGGCAGTTCTTC.

This chain connects TRBV7-2 to TRBJ1-5; D might be TRBD1 (5 bases). CDR3 length: 14 amino acids. CDR1 is SGHTA, CDR2 FQGNSA, per germline. Trimming pared 5 bases from V and 9 bases from J, leaving 17 bases between. The CDR3, as DNA: TGTGCCAGCAGCCCCGGGGGGGGAGGGACGCCCCAGCATTTT. Amino acid sequence: CASSPGGGGTPQHF. The full variable domain, rest sourced from reference TRBV7-2 and TRBJ1-5, is GAGVSQSPSNKVTEKGKDVELRCDPISGHTALYWYRQSLGQGLEFLIYFQGNSAPDKSGLPSDRFSAERTGGSVSTLTIQRTQQEDSAVYLCASSPGGGGTPQHFGDGTRLSIL.

This clone was seen more than once but under ten times. The rearrangement uses TRBV2 and TRBJ1-4, with a weak D call TRBD1 (6 bases). This CDR3 region has 15 residues. Looked up from germline, CDR1 is SNHLY and CDR2 is FYNNEI. V was cut by 8 bases and J by 3 bases, with 16 bases left in between. The CDR3 DNA reads TGTGCCAGCTCGTCAGGGGATAGGTCTAATGAAAAACTGTTTTTT. This gives the protein CASSSGDRSNEKLFF.

The chain has TRBV21-1 and TRBJ1-2. TRBV21-1 is annotated as a pseudogene. The CDR3 totals 17 residues. The DNA of the CDR3 is TGTGCCAGCAGCAAAGTTCCCCCAGGGAGTTTTAACTATGGCTACACCTTC. Its translation is CASSKVPPGSFNYGYTF.

A word on this clone: Sequence at one end of the junction differs from germline and may be a read error. This rearrangement joins TRBV28 to TRBJ1-1; D is perhaps TRBD1 (5 bases). The CDR3 totals 13 residues. Germline V gene sequence: CDR1 MDHEN, CDR2 SYDVKM. CDR3 protein: CASSRAGDVHATF. Written as DNA, the CDR3 is TGTGCCAGCAGCCGAGCCGGGGACGTCCATGCGACCTTT.

This chain links TRBV6-5 with TRBJ2-7; 7 nucleotides match TRBD1. V shed 4 bases, J shed 0 bases, and the junction held 3 bases outside the gene matches. The germline V gene has CDR1 MNHEY and CDR2 SVGAGI. CDR3 length equals 14 residues. The CDR3 DNA is TGTGCCAGCAGTTCGAGGGACAGCTCCTACGAGCAGTACTTC. It translates to CASSSRDSSYEQYF.

The rearrangement uses TRBV18 and TRBJ1-4; D unresolved. Germline-derived CDR1 and CDR2 are KGHSH and LQKENI. The CDR3 consists of 15 residues. Trimming removed 3 bases from V and 0 bases from J, with 8 bases in between. The CDR3 nucleotides read TGTGCCAGCTCACCGAACCCGGCAACTAATGAAAAACTGTTTTTT. Its translation: CASSPNPATNEKLFF.

V gene TRBV28 combines with J gene TRBJ2-1; TRBD1 matches at 10 bases. CDR1 is MDHEN, CDR2 SYDVKM, per germline. CDR3 length equals 16 residues. V was pared by 1 base and J by 6 bases, with 6 bases of the junction left unmatched. CDR3 in DNA: TGTGCCAGCAGTTTATACGGACAGGGGGTGATCAATGAGCAGTTCTTC. This codes for CASSLYGQGVINEQFF.

The V gene is TRBV18, the J gene TRBJ1-4, with 10 bases aligning to TRBD1. Losses at the gene ends were 2 bases for V and 2 bases for J; bases not matched to a gene: 2. This CDR3 comprises 16 residues. Germline lookup yields CDR1 KGHSH and CDR2 LQKENI. The CDR3 sequence: CASSPRTGGTNEKLFF. CDR3 bases: TGTGCCAGCTCACCAAGGACAGGGGGTACTAATGAAAAACTGTTTTTT.

V and J are TRBV30 and TRBJ2-7, with D maybe TRBD1 (6 bases). CDR3 length equals 14 residues. Trimming took off 0 bases at V and 5 bases at J, with 14 bases between the two ends. CDR1 is GTSNPN and CDR2 is SVGIG in the germline V gene (reference sequence). CDR3 protein: CAWSVGRGVNEQYF. CDR3 in DNA: TGTGCCTGGAGTGTTGGCAGGGGAGTAAACGAGCAGTACTTC.

The chain joins TRBV11-2 to TRBJ1-4; weak D call: TRBD1 (5 bases). This CDR3 has 17 amino acids. The V gene's germline CDR1 is SGHAT and CDR2 FQNNGV. V lost 2 bases and J 10 bases, leaving 23 bases between the germline ends. In DNA, the CDR3 is TGTGCCAGCAGCTTAAAGGGGTCCGAGGGAGGATCGGGAAAACTGTTTTTT. Translated, it gives CASSLKGSEGGSGKLFF.

The rearrangement links TRBV18 to TRBJ1-1; D is unresolved. Looked up from germline, CDR1 is KGHSH and CDR2 is LQKENI. The ends were cut back, 4 bases at V and 2 bases at J, with 5 bases in the middle. CDR3 length: 12 amino acids. The CDR3 DNA follows: TGTGCCAGCTCACTGCTAAACACTGAAGCTTTCTTT. Translated, it gives CASSLLNTEAFF.

V gene TRBV6-5 combines with J gene TRBJ1-5; TRBD1 might be the D (5 bases). Germline CDR1 is MNHEY and CDR2 is SVGAGI. V shed 6 bases and J shed 3 bases, with 9 bases lying between them. The CDR3 consists of 13 residues. CDR3 nucleotide sequence: TGTGCCAGCAGCAGACAGATCAATCAGCCCCAGCATTTT. Amino acid sequence: CASSRQINQPQHF.

The V and J genes are TRBV5-8 and TRBJ1-4; 9 bases align to TRBD1. CDR1 is SGHTS and CDR2 is YDEGEE in the germline V gene. Trimming at V came to 1 base and at J to 12 bases, leaving 10 bases not matched to a gene. The CDR3 extends over 15 amino acids. The CDR3, as DNA: TGTGCCAGCAGCTTGTACGGGGGACAGGGAGAACAACTGTTTTTT. Protein product: CASSLYGGQGEQLFF.

The chain combines TRBV4-3 with TRBJ2-6; TRBD2 matches at 7 bases. The CDR3 runs to 15 residues. From germline, CDR1 is LGHNA and CDR2 YSLEER. V lost 5 bases to trimming and J lost 4 bases; unmatched junction nucleotides: 5. CDR3 nucleotide sequence: TGCGCCAGCAGCGCTGGGAGGGACGGGGCCAACGTCCTGACTTTC. It is translated as CASSAGRDGANVLTF.

V is TRBV7-2 and J is TRBJ1-5; D is ambiguous. This CDR3 has 13 residues. With 3 bases removed from V and 0 bases from J, the gap between germline ends came to 3 bases. The germline V gene encodes CDR1 SGHTA and CDR2 FQGNSA. CDR3 residues: CASSFDSNQPQHF. For the CDR3, the DNA is TGTGCCAGCAGCTTCGATAGCAATCAGCCCCAGCATTTT.

The chain is built from TRBV6-1 and TRBJ1-2; TRBD1 might be the D (6 bases). The germline gives CDR1 MNHNS, CDR2 SASEGT. V lost 8 bases, J lost 8 bases, and 18 bases lay in between. This CDR3 has 13 amino acids. CDR3 region: CASYTLRGPGYTF. The DNA of the CDR3 is TGTGCCAGCTATACTTTACGGGGGCCGGGCTACACCTTC.